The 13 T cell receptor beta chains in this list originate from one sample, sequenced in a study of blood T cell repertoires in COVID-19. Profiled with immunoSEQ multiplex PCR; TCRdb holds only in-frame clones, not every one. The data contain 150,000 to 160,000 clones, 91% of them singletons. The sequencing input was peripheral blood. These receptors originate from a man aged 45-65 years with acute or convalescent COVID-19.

CDR3: CSIGGGFNEQFF. The CDR3 nucleotides are TGCAGTATTGGGGGAGGCTTCAATGAGCAGTTCTTC. This rearrangement joins TRBV29-1 to TRBJ2-1; D may be TRBD2 (6 bases). CDR3 size: 12 residues. Germline V CDR1 and CDR2: SQVTM, ANQGSEA.

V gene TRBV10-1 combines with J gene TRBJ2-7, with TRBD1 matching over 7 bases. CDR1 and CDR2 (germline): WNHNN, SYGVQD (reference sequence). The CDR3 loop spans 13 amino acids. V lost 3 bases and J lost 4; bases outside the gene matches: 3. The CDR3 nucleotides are TGCGCCAGCAGTGAAAACAGGGGATACGAGCAGTACTTC. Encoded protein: CASSENRGYEQYF.

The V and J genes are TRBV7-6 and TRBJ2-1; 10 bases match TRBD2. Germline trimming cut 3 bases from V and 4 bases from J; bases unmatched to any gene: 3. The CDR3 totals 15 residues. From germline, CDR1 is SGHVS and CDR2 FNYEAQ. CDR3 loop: CASSFVTSGYNEQFF. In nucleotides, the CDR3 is TGTGCCAGCAGCTTTGTGACTAGCGGGTACAATGAGCAGTTCTTC.

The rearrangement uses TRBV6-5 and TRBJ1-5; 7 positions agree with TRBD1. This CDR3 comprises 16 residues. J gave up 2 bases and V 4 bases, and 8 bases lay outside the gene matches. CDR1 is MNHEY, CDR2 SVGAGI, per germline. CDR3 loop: CASSLDPTGGNQPQHF. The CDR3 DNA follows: TGTGCCAGCAGTTTGGACCCCACAGGGGGCAATCAGCCCCAGCATTTT.

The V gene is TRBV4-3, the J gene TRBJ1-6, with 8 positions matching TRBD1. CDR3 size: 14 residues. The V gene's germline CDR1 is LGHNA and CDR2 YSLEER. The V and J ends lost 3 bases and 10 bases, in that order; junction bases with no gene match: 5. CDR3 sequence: CASSQDREVSPLHF. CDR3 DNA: TGCGCCAGCAGCCAGGACAGGGAGGTCTCACCCCTCCACTTT.

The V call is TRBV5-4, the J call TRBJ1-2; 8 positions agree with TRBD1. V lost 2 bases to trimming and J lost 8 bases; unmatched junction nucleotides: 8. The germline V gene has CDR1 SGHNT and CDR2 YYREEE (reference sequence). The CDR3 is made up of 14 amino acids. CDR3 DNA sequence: TGTGCCAGCAGCTTAGGGCAGGGGGCCGCCGGCTACACCTTC. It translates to CASSLGQGAAGYTF.

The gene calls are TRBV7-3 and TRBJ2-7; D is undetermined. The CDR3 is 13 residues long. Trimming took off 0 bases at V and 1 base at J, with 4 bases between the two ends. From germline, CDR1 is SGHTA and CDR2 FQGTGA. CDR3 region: CASSLTYSYEQYF. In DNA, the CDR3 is TGTGCCAGCAGCTTAACCTATTCCTACGAGCAGTACTTC.

The CDR3 nucleotides read TGCGCCAGCAGCGAGGTCACCGGGGAGCTGTTTTTT. This gives the protein CASSEVTGELFF. This chain uses TRBV5-1 with TRBJ2-2; D ambiguous. The CDR3 spans 12 residues. Germline lookup yields CDR1 SGHRS and CDR2 YFSETQ. Trimming took 4 bases from V and 4 from J, leaving 5 bases between them. Combining the CDR3 with reference TRBV5-1 and TRBJ2-2 gives the whole variable domain KAGVTQTPRYLIKTRGQQVTLSCSPISGHRSVSWYQQTPGQGLQFLFEYFSETQRNKGNFPGRFSGRQFSNSRSEMNVSTLELGDSALYLCASSEVTGELFFGEGSRLTVL.

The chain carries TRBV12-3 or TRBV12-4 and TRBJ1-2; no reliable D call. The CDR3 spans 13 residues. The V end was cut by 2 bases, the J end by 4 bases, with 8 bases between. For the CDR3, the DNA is TGTGCCAGCAGTTTACGGACTATCTATGGCTACACCTTC. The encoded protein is CASSLRTIYGYTF.

Written as DNA, the CDR3 is TGTGCCAGCAGCCCGGGAGCCGGGACAGGTTTCCGTCAGCCCCAGCATTTT. This translates into CASSPGAGTGFRQPQHF. This chain connects TRBV5-8 to TRBJ1-5, with 8 bases that match TRBD1. After removal of 4 bases from V and 6 bases from J, the junction contained 15 bases not matched to a gene. From germline, CDR1 is SGHTS and CDR2 YDEGEE. The CDR3 spans 17 residues. Looking up the rest from reference TRBV5-8 and TRBJ1-5 gives the full variable domain: EAGVTQSPTHLIKTRGQQATLRCSPISGHTSVYWYQQALGLGLQFLLWYDEGEERNRGNFPPRFSGRQFPNYSSELNVNALELEDSALYLCASSPGAGTGFRQPQHFGDGTRLSIL.

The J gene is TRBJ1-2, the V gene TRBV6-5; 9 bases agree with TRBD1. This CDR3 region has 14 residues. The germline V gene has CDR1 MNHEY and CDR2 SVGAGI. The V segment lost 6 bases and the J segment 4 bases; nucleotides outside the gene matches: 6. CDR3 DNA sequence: TGTGCCAGCAGGATACAGGGGGCGGGCTATGGCTACACCTTC. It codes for CASRIQGAGYGYTF.

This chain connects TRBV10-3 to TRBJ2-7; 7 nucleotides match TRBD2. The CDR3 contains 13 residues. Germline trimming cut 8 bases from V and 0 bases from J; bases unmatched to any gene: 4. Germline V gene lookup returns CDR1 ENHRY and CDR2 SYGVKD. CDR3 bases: TGTGCCATCTGGGAGGGAGACTCCTACGAGCAGTACTTC. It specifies CAIWEGDSYEQYF.

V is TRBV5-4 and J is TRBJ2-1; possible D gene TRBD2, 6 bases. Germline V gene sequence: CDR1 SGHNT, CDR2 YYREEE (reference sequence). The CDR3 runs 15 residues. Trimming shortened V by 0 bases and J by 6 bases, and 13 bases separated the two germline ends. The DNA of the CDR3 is TGTGCCAGCAGCTTGGACGCCCTAGCGATCAATGAGCAGTTCTTC. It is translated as CASSLDALAINEQFF.